This T cell receptor beta chain comes out of a study of control samples from healthy donors and cancer patients. The data were produced by immunoSEQ multiplex PCR, yet TCRdb's version contains in-frame clones alone and is incomplete. The data contain about 51,000 clones, 80% of them singletons. This CDR3 region has 13 residues. Deletions cut 4 bases from V and 10 bases from J, with 14 bases between. This TCR came from a man between 65 and 85 years old in good health. This chain links TRBV5-3 with TRBJ1-4; D gene unclear. TRBV5-3 is classed as an ORF, of uncertain function. Sequencing was carried out using blood. CDR3 protein: CARSAKGYGKLFF. Written as DNA, the CDR3 is TGTGCCAGAAGCGCTAAGGGTTATGGAAAACTGTTTTTT.